This T cell receptor (beta chain) was obtained from a study of blood T cell repertoires in COVID-19. As for the study in general: Sample material is recorded as cDNA or gDNA derived from T cells, B-cell-depleted T cells, or PBMCs.

Method: immunoSEQ multiplex PCR; TCRdb's copy keeps in-frame clones and lacks some. The table has roughly 52,000 clones, about four fifths seen once. CDR1 is MNHEY, CDR2 SVGAGI, per germline. The CDR3 runs to 14 residues. The J segment lost 6 bases and the V segment lost 2 bases, leaving 0 bases of the junction unmatched. This receptor was identified in a human donor in a cohort sampled during active or convalescent COVID-19. V and J are TRBV6-5 and TRBJ2-3, with 12 bases lining up with TRBD2. Material: peripheral blood. CDR3 region: CASSYGTSGDTQYF. As DNA, the CDR3 is TGTGCCAGCAGTTACGGGACTAGCGGGGATACGCAGTATTTT.